The rows below give T cell receptor beta chains drawn from one sample of a study of blood T cell repertoires in COVID-19. TCRdb's table, derived via immunoSEQ multiplex PCR, lists solely in-frame clones and lacks some. The sample contains roughly 100,000 clones, approximately 89% of which appear only once. Sample: peripheral blood. The receptors shown here come from a woman of 80 years or more in a cohort sampled during active COVID-19. CDR3s include the opening cysteine and the closing phenylalanine or tryptophan. The D gene is left open where the match is weak. The listing skips clone size in some rows; elsewhere it reads once, few, many or a size class.

clone size: NA
J gene: TRBJ2-3
V gene: TRBV15
D gene: NA
CDR3 protein: CATSARLVDTQYF
CDR3 DNA: TGTGCCACCAGCGCCCGACTAGTAGATACGCAGTATTTT

clone size: NA
J gene: TRBJ2-7
V gene: TRBV7-2
D gene: NA
CDR3 protein: CASSFGQSSYEQYF
CDR3 DNA: TGTGCCAGCAGCTTTGGACAGTCTTCCTACGAGCAGTACTTC

clone size: NA
J gene: TRBJ1-5
V gene: TRBV28
D gene: NA
CDR3 protein: CASSWGQNNQPQHF
CDR3 DNA: TGTGCCAGCAGTTGGGGGCAGAATAATCAGCCCCAGCATTTT

clone size: NA
J gene: TRBJ2-6
V gene: TRBV7-9
D gene: NA
CDR3 protein: CASSLGTGTKFSGANVLTF
CDR3 DNA: TGTGCCAGCAGCTTGGGGACCGGGACAAAATTCTCTGGGGCCAACGTCCTGACTTTC

clone size: NA
J gene: TRBJ1-4
V gene: TRBV9
D gene: NA
CDR3 protein: CASSVMGEATNEKLFF
CDR3 DNA: TGTGCCAGCAGCGTGATGGGGGAGGCGACTAATGAAAAACTGTTTTTT

clone size: few
J gene: TRBJ1-1
V gene: TRBV18
D gene: NA
CDR3 protein: CASSPGPGVTEAFF
CDR3 DNA: TGTGCCAGCTCACCAGGGCCAGGGGTCACTGAAGCTTTCTTT

clone size: NA
J gene: TRBJ2-3
V gene: TRBV7-9
D gene: NA
CDR3 protein: CASSFSGGLTDTQYF
CDR3 DNA: TGTGCCAGCAGCTTTAGTGGGGGCCTGACAGATACGCAGTATTTT

clone size: NA
J gene: TRBJ2-7
V gene: TRBV2
D gene: NA
CDR3 protein: CASSAEGYEQYF
CDR3 DNA: TGTGCCAGCAGCGCCGAGGGCTACGAGCAGTACTTC

clone size: NA
J gene: TRBJ2-1
V gene: TRBV4-1
D gene: TRBD2
CDR3 protein: CASSPFKLAGVYNEQFF
CDR3 DNA: TGCGCCAGCAGCCCCTTTAAACTAGCGGGAGTTTACAATGAGCAGTTCTTC

clone size: NA
J gene: TRBJ1-2
V gene: TRBV6-2/TRBV6-3
D gene: NA
CDR3 protein: CASSYTHRPF
CDR3 DNA: TGTGCCAGCAGTTACACCCACAGGCCCTTC

clone size: NA
J gene: TRBJ2-5
V gene: TRBV11-2
D gene: TRBD2
CDR3 protein: CASSLAQRGGTETQYF
CDR3 DNA: TGTGCCAGCAGCTTAGCCCAGCGGGGGGGGACAGAGACCCAGTACTTC

clone size: once
J gene: TRBJ2-7
V gene: TRBV5-6
D gene: NA
CDR3 protein: CASSLRGGDEQYF
CDR3 DNA: TGTGCCAGCAGCTTGAGGGGAGGCGACGAGCAGTACTTC

clone size: NA
J gene: TRBJ1-2
V gene: TRBV19
D gene: NA
CDR3 protein: CASISSEFYGYTF
CDR3 DNA: TGTGCCAGTATAAGCTCGGAGTTCTATGGCTACACCTTC

clone size: NA
J gene: TRBJ1-2
V gene: TRBV27
D gene: NA
CDR3 protein: CASSRRGQYGYTF
CDR3 DNA: TGTGCCAGCAGTCGTAGGGGTCAGTATGGCTACACCTTC

clone size: NA
J gene: TRBJ2-7
V gene: TRBV6-2/TRBV6-3
D gene: TRBD1
CDR3 protein: CASSLTGIFDEQYF
CDR3 DNA: TGTGCCAGCAGCTTGACAGGGATTTTCGACGAGCAGTACTTC

clone size: once
J gene: TRBJ2-7
V gene: TRBV6-5
D gene: NA
CDR3 protein: CASSIDYSYEQYF
CDR3 DNA: TGTGCCAGCAGTATTGACTACTCCTACGAGCAGTACTTC

clone size: NA
J gene: TRBJ1-1
V gene: TRBV24-1
D gene: NA
CDR3 protein: CATSEAGVNTEAFF
CDR3 DNA: TGTGCCACCAGTGAGGCAGGGGTTAACACTGAAGCTTTCTTT

clone size: NA
J gene: TRBJ2-7
V gene: TRBV12-3/TRBV12-4
D gene: NA
CDR3 protein: CASNRDSTYEQYF
CDR3 DNA: TGTGCCAGCAACCGGGACTCTACCTACGAGCAGTACTTC

clone size: NA
J gene: TRBJ2-1
V gene: TRBV19
D gene: TRBD1
CDR3 protein: CASRPRQGAPRGSYNEQFF
CDR3 DNA: TGTGCCAGTAGGCCCCGACAGGGGGCCCCGAGGGGCTCCTACAATGAGCAGTTCTTC

clone size: NA
J gene: TRBJ2-7
V gene: TRBV6-6
D gene: TRBD1
CDR3 protein: CASSYGGTGPWEQYF
CDR3 DNA: TGTGCCAGCAGTTACGGTGGGACAGGACCCTGGGAGCAGTACTTC

clone size: NA
J gene: TRBJ2-3
V gene: TRBV12-3/TRBV12-4
D gene: TRBD1
CDR3 protein: CASSDRGPDTQYF
CDR3 DNA: TGTGCCAGCTCGGACAGGGGACCAGATACGCAGTATTTT

clone size: NA
J gene: TRBJ2-3
V gene: TRBV7-2
D gene: TRBD1
CDR3 protein: CASSFTTGSDTQYF
CDR3 DNA: TGTGCCAGCAGCTTCACGACAGGGTCAGATACGCAGTATTTT

clone size: NA
J gene: TRBJ2-1
V gene: TRBV15
D gene: TRBD2
CDR3 protein: CATSRGLAGGENEQFF
CDR3 DNA: TGTGCCACCAGCAGAGGGCTAGCGGGGGGCGAGAATGAGCAGTTCTTC

clone size: NA
J gene: TRBJ2-1
V gene: TRBV2
D gene: TRBD2
CDR3 protein: CASRAGLAGEKQFF
CDR3 DNA: TGTGCCAGCAGGGCCGGACTAGCCGGTGAGAAGCAGTTCTTC

clone size: NA
J gene: TRBJ2-7
V gene: TRBV18
D gene: NA
CDR3 protein: CASSEPDRRAYEQYF
CDR3 DNA: TGTGCCAGCTCAGAGCCGGACCGGCGGGCCTACGAGCAGTACTTC

clone size: NA
J gene: TRBJ2-5
V gene: TRBV19
D gene: NA
CDR3 protein: CASSMMGGHETQYF
CDR3 DNA: TGTGCCAGTAGTATGATGGGGGGGCACGAGACCCAGTACTTC

clone size: NA
J gene: TRBJ1-6
V gene: TRBV6-5
D gene: NA
CDR3 protein: CASTEDRNYNSPLHF
CDR3 DNA: TGTGCCAGCACCGAGGACAGAAACTATAATTCACCCCTCCACTTT

clone size: NA
J gene: TRBJ2-1
V gene: TRBV24-1
D gene: NA
CDR3 protein: CATSDLQGWGQFF
CDR3 DNA: TGTGCCACCAGTGATTTGCAAGGGTGGGGCCAGTTCTTC

clone size: NA
J gene: TRBJ1-6
V gene: TRBV23-1
D gene: NA
CDR3 protein: CASNSGTKSSYNSPLHF
CDR3 DNA: TGCGCCAGCAATTCCGGGACAAAAAGCTCCTATAATTCACCCCTCCACTTT

clone size: NA
J gene: TRBJ1-5
V gene: TRBV19
D gene: NA
CDR3 protein: CASSIFRVSNQPQHF
CDR3 DNA: TGTGCCAGTAGTATATTCAGGGTAAGCAATCAGCCCCAGCATTTT

clone size: NA
J gene: TRBJ1-4
V gene: TRBV6-4
D gene: NA
CDR3 protein: CASRVVIGDGELGKLFF
CDR3 DNA: TGTGCCAGCAGAGTCGTTATTGGAGACGGCGAATTGGGAAAACTGTTTTTT

clone size: NA
J gene: TRBJ2-1
V gene: TRBV10-2
D gene: NA
CDR3 protein: CASSATNEQFF
CDR3 DNA: TGCGCCAGCAGTGCTACCAATGAGCAGTTCTTC

clone size: few
J gene: TRBJ1-1
V gene: TRBV6-2/TRBV6-3
D gene: NA
CDR3 protein: CASSDGGIEAFF
CDR3 DNA: TGTGCCAGCAGCGATGGGGGGATCGAAGCTTTCTTT

clone size: NA
J gene: TRBJ1-2
V gene: TRBV23-1
D gene: NA
CDR3 protein: CASSQSEGYYGYTF
CDR3 DNA: TGCGCCAGCAGTCAATCGGAGGGGTACTATGGCTACACCTTC

clone size: NA
J gene: TRBJ2-7
V gene: TRBV28
D gene: NA
CDR3 protein: CASSLSWLARQYF
CDR3 DNA: TGTGCCAGCAGTTTAAGTTGGCTAGCGAGGCAGTACTTC

clone size: once
J gene: TRBJ2-7
V gene: TRBV12-5
D gene: NA
CDR3 protein: CASGFAVYEQYF
CDR3 DNA: TGTGCTAGTGGTTTCGCGGTCTACGAGCAGTACTTC

clone size: NA
J gene: TRBJ1-5
V gene: TRBV2
D gene: NA
CDR3 protein: CASSEEQGNNQPQHF
CDR3 DNA: TGTGCCAGCAGTGAAGAGCAGGGCAACAATCAGCCCCAGCATTTT

clone size: NA
J gene: TRBJ2-2
V gene: TRBV28
D gene: TRBD1
CDR3 protein: CASSPNDRAAGELFF
CDR3 DNA: TGTGCCAGCAGCCCTAATGACAGGGCGGCCGGGGAGCTGTTTTTT

clone size: NA
J gene: TRBJ2-1
V gene: TRBV19
D gene: TRBD1
CDR3 protein: CASSRSTGSYNEQFF
CDR3 DNA: TGTGCCAGTAGTAGATCGACAGGGTCCTACAATGAGCAGTTCTTC

clone size: NA
J gene: TRBJ1-5
V gene: TRBV24-1
D gene: TRBD1
CDR3 protein: CATSARQTGVDQPQHF
CDR3 DNA: TGTGCCACCAGTGCGCGCCAGACAGGGGTGGACCAGCCCCAGCATTTT

clone size: NA
J gene: TRBJ1-2
V gene: TRBV6-5
D gene: TRBD1
CDR3 protein: CASSRRTGGDYGYTF
CDR3 DNA: TGTGCCAGCAGCCGGAGGACAGGGGGTGACTATGGCTACACCTTC

clone size: once
J gene: TRBJ1-1
V gene: TRBV5-4
D gene: NA
CDR3 protein: CASSLLPGENFF
CDR3 DNA: TGTGCCAGCAGCTTGCTCCCCGGGGAAAATTTCTTT

clone size: NA
J gene: TRBJ2-1
V gene: TRBV7-6
D gene: NA
CDR3 protein: CASSLIQGGFNEQFF
CDR3 DNA: TGTGCCAGCAGCTTAATCCAGGGGGGTTTCAATGAGCAGTTCTTC

clone size: NA
J gene: TRBJ2-1
V gene: TRBV9
D gene: NA
CDR3 protein: CASSASSTHSYNEQFF
CDR3 DNA: TGTGCCAGCAGCGCCTCCTCTACTCATTCCTACAATGAGCAGTTCTTC